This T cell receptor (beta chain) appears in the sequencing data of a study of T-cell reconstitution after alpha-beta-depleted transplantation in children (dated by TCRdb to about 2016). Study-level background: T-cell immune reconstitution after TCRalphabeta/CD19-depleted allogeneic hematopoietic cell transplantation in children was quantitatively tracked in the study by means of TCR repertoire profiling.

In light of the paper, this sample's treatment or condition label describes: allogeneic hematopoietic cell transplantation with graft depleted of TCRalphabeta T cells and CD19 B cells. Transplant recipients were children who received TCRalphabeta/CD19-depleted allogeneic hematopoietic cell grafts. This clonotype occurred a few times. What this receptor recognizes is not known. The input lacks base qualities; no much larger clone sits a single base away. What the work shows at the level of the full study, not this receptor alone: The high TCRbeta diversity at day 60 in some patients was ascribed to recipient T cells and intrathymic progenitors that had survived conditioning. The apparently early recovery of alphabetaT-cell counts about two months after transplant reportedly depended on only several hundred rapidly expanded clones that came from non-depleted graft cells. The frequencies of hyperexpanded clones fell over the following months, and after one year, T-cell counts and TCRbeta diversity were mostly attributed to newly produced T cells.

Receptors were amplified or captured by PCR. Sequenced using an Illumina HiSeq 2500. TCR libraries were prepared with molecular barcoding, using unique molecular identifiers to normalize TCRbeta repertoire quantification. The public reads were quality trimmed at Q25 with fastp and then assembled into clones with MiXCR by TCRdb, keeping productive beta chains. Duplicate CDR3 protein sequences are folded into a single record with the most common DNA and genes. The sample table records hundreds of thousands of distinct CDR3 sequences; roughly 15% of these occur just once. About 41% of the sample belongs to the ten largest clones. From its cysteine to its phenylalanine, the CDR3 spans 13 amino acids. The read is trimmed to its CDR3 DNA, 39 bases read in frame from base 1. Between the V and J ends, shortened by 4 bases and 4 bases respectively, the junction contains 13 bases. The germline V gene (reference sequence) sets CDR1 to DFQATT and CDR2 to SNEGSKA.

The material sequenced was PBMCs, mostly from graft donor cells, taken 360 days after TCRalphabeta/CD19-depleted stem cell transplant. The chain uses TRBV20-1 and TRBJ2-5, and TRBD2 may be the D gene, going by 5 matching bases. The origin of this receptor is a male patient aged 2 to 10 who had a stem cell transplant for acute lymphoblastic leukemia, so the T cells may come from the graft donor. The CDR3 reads CSATALVGETQYF. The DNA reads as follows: TGCAGTGCTACCGCACTAGTTGGAGAGACCCAGTACTTC.